These 4 T cell receptor beta chains share one sample of origin, sequenced in a study of T-cell reconstitution after alpha-beta-depleted transplantation in children. Unique molecular identifiers were incorporated into the prepared TCRbeta library. In TCRdb, the PCR reads were re-called with MiXCR into one record per CDR3 protein. Here the sample spans over 70,000 distinct CDR3 sequences, more than 10% being singletons. Sequencing was performed on PBMCs from the stem cell graft donor, taken from the stem cell graft. The source is a human donor who donated a stem cell graft to a child with inherited bone marrow failure.

This clonotype was seen at least ten times. The chain combines TRBV3-1 with TRBJ1-2; D uncertain. The CDR3 is made up of 11 amino acids. V was cut by 5 bases and J by 6 bases, with 7 bases left in between. Germline V CDR1 and CDR2: LGHDT, YNNKEL (reference sequence). The CDR3 region is CASSYGDGYTF. The CDR3, as DNA: TGTGCCAGCAGCTACGGGGATGGCTACACCTTC.

J is TRBJ2-5 and V is TRBV5-4, with 7 bases that match TRBD1. This CDR3 contains 13 residues. After removal of 9 bases from V and 5 bases from J, the junction contained 10 bases not matched to a gene. The germline V gene encodes CDR1 SGHNT and CDR2 YYREEE (reference sequence). DNA of the CDR3: TGTGCCAACAAGCGACAGGGTACCGAGACCCAGTACTTC. This codes for CANKRQGTETQYF.

The sample holds many counts of this clonotype. The chain combines TRBV2 with TRBJ1-6, with D tentatively TRBD1 (6 bases). From germline, CDR1 is SNHLY and CDR2 FYNNEI. The CDR3 is 13 amino acids. The CDR3 DNA sequence: TGTGCTGGGGGCGTACTCGATAATTCACCCCTCCACTTT. This translates into CAGGVLDNSPLHF. Full variable domain (rest looked up from reference TRBV2 and TRBJ1-6): EPEVTQTPSHQVTQMGQEVILRCVPISNHLYFYWYRQILGQKVEFLVSFYNNEISEKSEIFDDQFSVERPDGSNFTLKIRSTKLEDSAMYFCAGGVLDNSPLHFGNGTRLTVT.

Here the CDR3 DNA reads TGCGCCAGCAGCTTTACTGCGGACAATGAGCAGTTCTTC. It is translated as CASSFTADNEQFF. The chain couples TRBV5-1 to TRBJ2-1; D is undetermined. Germline V gene lookup returns CDR1 SGHRS and CDR2 YFSETQ. The CDR3 length is 13 residues. The ends were cut back, 2 bases at V and 5 bases at J, with 8 bases in the middle.